Each of the 30 T cell receptor beta chains below was sequenced from the same sample in a study of identical twins. TCRdb passed the 5' RACE reads through MiXCR, listing each CDR3 protein once. The data hold about 460,000 distinct CDR3 sequences, with approximately 14% observed a single time. The same sample was also studied in work on yellow fever vaccine responses in identical twins.

The sequenced material came from CD4+ T cells sorted from blood. The source is a young woman in good health.

V usage is TRBV27 and J usage is TRBJ2-5, with D perhaps assigned TRBD1 or TRBD2 (5 bases each). With 7 bases removed from V and 5 bases from J, the gap between germline ends came to 20 bases. The CDR3 has 15 residues. The germline gives CDR1 MNHEY, CDR2 SMNVEV (reference sequence). The CDR3, as DNA: TGTGCCAGCAATAGTCACCGGGACGTCGTTGAGACCCAGTACTTC. Translation gives CASNSHRDVVETQYF.

CDR3 nucleotide sequence: TGTGCCAGCTCGTACAGGAAAAATCAGCCCCAGCATTTT. It codes for CASSYRKNQPQHF. J is TRBJ1-5 and V is TRBV2, with a possible D match to TRBD1 (5 bases). This CDR3 spans 13 amino acids. Trimming removed 8 bases from V and 4 bases from J, with 12 bases in between. The germline CDR1 and CDR2 sequences are SNHLY and FYNNEI.

This clonotype was recorded at least ten times. V and J are TRBV29-1 and TRBJ1-1, with D unresolved. The V end lost 4 bases, the J end lost 3 bases, and 12 bases lay between the germline ends. Germline CDR1 SQVTM, CDR2 ANQGSEA. The CDR3 is 13 residues long. Here the CDR3 reads CSVVPVGHTEAFF. CDR3 nucleotide sequence: TGCAGCGTTGTTCCAGTCGGGCACACTGAAGCTTTCTTT. The full variable domain, completed using reference TRBV29-1 and TRBJ1-1, is SAVISQKPSRDICQRGTSLTIQCQVDSQVTMMFWYRQQPGQSLTLIATANQGSEATYESGFVIDKFPISRPNLTFSTLTVSNMSPEDSSIYLCSVVPVGHTEAFFGQGTRLTVV.

The rearrangement links TRBV20-1 to TRBJ2-1, with TRBD2 matching 12 bases. V shed 5 bases, J shed 4 bases, and the junction held 3 bases outside the gene matches. The germline V gene encodes CDR1 DFQATT and CDR2 SNEGSKA (reference sequence). The CDR3 has 14 amino acids. This CDR3 reads CSALTSGGYNEQFF. DNA for the CDR3: TGCAGTGCTTTGACTAGCGGGGGATACAATGAGCAGTTCTTC.

The sample holds a few counts of this clonotype. This chain connects TRBV4-2 to TRBJ2-1, with D possibly matching TRBD1 (7 bases). Deletions cut 2 bases from V and 7 bases from J, with 9 bases between. The germline V gene encodes CDR1 LGHNA and CDR2 YNFKEQ. The CDR3 runs to 13 residues. CDR3 DNA: TGTGCCAGCAGCCAACAGGGGGGAAATGAGCAGTTCTTC. Translating it yields CASSQQGGNEQFF.

In this sample, this clonotype turned up a few times. J is TRBJ2-5 and V is TRBV2, with D maybe TRBD2 (6 bases). V was clipped by 7 bases and J by 3 bases, with 18 bases between them. The CDR3 extends over 15 amino acids. CDR1 and CDR2 (germline): SNHLY, FYNNEI. Written as DNA, the CDR3 is TGTGCCAGCAAATCGGAGGCTAGCGTCAAAGAGACCCAGTACTTC. Protein sequence: CASKSEASVKETQYF.

The chain recombines TRBV24-1 with TRBJ2-4; tentative D call: TRBD1 (5 bases). Germline CDR1 reads KGHDR; CDR2 reads SFDVKD. The CDR3 runs to 12 residues. V was shortened by 8 bases and J by 7 bases, with 11 bases between the two germline ends. The CDR3, as DNA: TGTGCCACCAAAGGGGTCGATAACATTCAGTACTTC. Translating gives CATKGVDNIQYF.

This clonotype was detected a few times. The rearrangement uses TRBV11-2 and TRBJ2-1; TRBD1 is a possible D gene (7 bases). This CDR3 is 14 amino acids long. Between the trimmed V and J ends, which lost 6 bases and 4 bases, there was a span of 13 bases. Looked up from germline, CDR1 is SGHAT and CDR2 is FQNNGV. The DNA for the CDR3 is TGTGCCAGCAGACAGGGGACTCAGTACAATGAGCAGTTCTTC. Encoded protein: CASRQGTQYNEQFF.

The V and J genes are TRBV6-1 and TRBJ2-7; 9 nucleotides align to TRBD1. Germline V gene sequence: CDR1 MNHNS, CDR2 SASEGT. This CDR3 is 13 amino acids long. V lost 6 bases and J lost 6; bases outside the gene matches: 6. Written as DNA, the CDR3 is TGTGCCAGCAGGCCTGGACAGGGGTTCGAGCAGTACTTC. Its translation is CASRPGQGFEQYF.

V gene TRBV7-2 combines with J gene TRBJ2-1; D possibly matches TRBD1 or TRBD2 (5 bases each). Germline assignment: CDR1 SGHTA and CDR2 FQGNSA. The CDR3 has 15 residues. Trimming took off 4 bases at V and 6 bases at J, with 16 bases between the two ends. In DNA, the CDR3 is TGTGCCAGCAGCTCCCACGGGGCCGTCCCCAATGAGCAGTTCTTC. It codes for CASSSHGAVPNEQFF.

This clonotype was seen ten or more times. This chain links TRBV21-1 with TRBJ2-7; the D call in the table, TRBD2, was not verified against the DNA. TRBV21-1 is tagged as a pseudogene. The CDR3 is made up of 17 amino acids. CDR3: CASSSRQASGRGYEQYF. The CDR3 DNA sequence: TGTGCCAGCAGCTCCCGGCAGGCTAGCGGGAGGGGTTACGAGCAGTACTTC.

CDR3 residues: CASSLEAGHTDTQYF. The CDR3 DNA is TGCGCCAGCAGCTTGGAAGCAGGGCACACAGATACGCAGTATTTT. V usage is TRBV5-1 and J usage is TRBJ2-3; possibly TRBD1 for D (5 bases). This CDR3 has 15 amino acids. Trimming pared 0 bases from V and 2 bases from J, leaving 10 bases between. CDR1 is SGHRS, CDR2 YFSETQ, per germline. The variable domain in full, with the rest retrieved from reference TRBV5-1 and TRBJ2-3, is KAGVTQTPRYLIKTRGQQVTLSCSPISGHRSVSWYQQTPGQGLQFLFEYFSETQRNKGNFPGRFSGRQFSNSRSEMNVSTLELGDSALYLCASSLEAGHTDTQYFGPGTRLTVL.

This clonotype was recorded at least ten times. The J gene is TRBJ2-7, the V gene TRBV3-1; no clear D gene. The CDR3 spans 12 residues. V lost 3 bases, J lost 4 bases, and 7 bases lay in between. Germline CDR1 reads LGHDT; CDR2 reads YNNKEL (reference sequence). CDR3 in DNA: TGTGCCAGCAGCCAGACGGAATACGAGCAGTACTTC. Translation: CASSQTEYEQYF.

The rearrangement links TRBV12-3 or TRBV12-4 to TRBJ1-2, with 7 bases aligning to TRBD1. This CDR3 spans 14 amino acids. Unmatched junction bases numbered 11, after V lost 9 bases and J lost 4 bases. The CDR3 region is CASSRGGYIYGYTF. CDR3 in DNA: TGTGCCAGTAGCCGAGGGGGCTATATCTATGGCTACACCTTC.

This clonotype has ten or more counts. The chain has TRBV29-1 and TRBJ2-5, with TRBD2 matching over 10 bases. The CDR3 is 15 amino acids. Germline V gene sequence: CDR1 SQVTM, CDR2 ANQGSEA. The J segment lost 2 bases and the V segment lost 4 bases, leaving 7 bases of the junction unmatched. Here the CDR3 DNA reads TGCAGCGTTGTACTAGCGGGAATGCCGCAAGAGACCCAGTACTTC. Protein: CSVVLAGMPQETQYF.

This clonotype was observed a handful of times. The chain links TRBV4-2 to TRBJ1-1, with TRBD1 matching 7 bases. The CDR3 length is 14 residues. The trim removed 0 bases at V and 10 bases at J, leaving 8 bases unmatched. Per the germline V gene, CDR1 is LGHNA and CDR2 is YNFKEQ. The CDR3 protein is CASSQDLDRSAAFF. CDR3 in DNA: TGTGCCAGCAGCCAAGACCTGGACAGGTCGGCAGCTTTCTTT.

This chain joins TRBV2 and TRBJ2-2; D is uncertain. CDR3 length: 14 amino acids. The germline V and J ends were trimmed by 4 bases and 4 bases, with 10 bases remaining between them. Germline V lookup: CDR1 SNHLY, CDR2 FYNNEI. The CDR3 DNA sequence: TGTGCCAGCAGTGGGAAAAGGAGCACCGGGGAGCTGTTTTTT. It codes for CASSGKRSTGELFF.

There are many counts of this clonotype. The chain links TRBV27 to TRBJ2-7, with 9 bases fitting TRBD1. Per germline, CDR1 MNHEY and CDR2 SMNVEV (reference sequence). The CDR3 consists of 14 residues. V was pared by 6 bases and J by 4 bases, with 7 bases of the junction left unmatched. CDR3: CASRPGTGLYEQYF. Written as DNA, the CDR3 is TGTGCCAGCAGGCCCGGGACAGGGTTGTACGAGCAGTACTTC.

This clonotype was counted once. The V and J genes are TRBV10-3 and TRBJ2-2, with TRBD1 matching 8 bases. V trimming: 3 bases; J trimming: 5 bases; junction bases outside the gene matches: 8. The CDR3 length is 16 residues. Germline lookup yields CDR1 ENHRY and CDR2 SYGVKD. The CDR3 protein is CAISDIVQGATGELFF. CDR3 DNA: TGTGCCATCAGTGATATTGTCCAGGGGGCAACCGGGGAGCTGTTTTTT.

This clonotype was picked up a small number of times. The chain carries TRBV20-1 and TRBJ2-1, with 8 bases aligning to TRBD1. Germline lookup yields CDR1 DFQATT and CDR2 SNEGSKA (reference sequence). Losses at the gene ends were 4 bases for V and 1 base for J; bases not matched to a gene: 12. This CDR3 contains 17 residues. DNA of the CDR3: TGCAGTGCTAACCCGCAAACAGGGGGATGGTCCTACAATGAGCAGTTCTTC. Encoded protein: CSANPQTGGWSYNEQFF.

This clonotype was counted ten times or more. This chain uses TRBV5-1 with TRBJ1-6, with 8 nucleotides matching TRBD1. CDR3 size: 14 residues. Germline V gene lookup returns CDR1 SGHRS and CDR2 YFSETQ. The V and J ends lost 0 bases and 9 bases, in that order; junction bases with no gene match: 2. CDR3 coding DNA: TGCGCCAGCAGCTTGGGACAGGGGAGTTCACCCCTCCACTTT. Amino acids: CASSLGQGSSPLHF.

This chain connects TRBV10-3 to TRBJ2-5, with D possibly TRBD2 on 6 matching bases. CDR1 is ENHRY and CDR2 is SYGVKD in the germline V gene. This CDR3 region has 13 residues. The ends were cut back, 10 bases at V and 2 bases at J, with 14 bases in the middle. The CDR3 spells CATAPGAQETQYF. The CDR3 coding sequence is TGTGCCACCGCACCGGGAGCTCAAGAGACCCAGTACTTC.

The chain uses TRBV12-3 or TRBV12-4 and TRBJ2-7; a possible D gene is TRBD2 (6 bases). The CDR3 is 18 residues long. Trimming took off 0 bases at V and 3 bases at J, with 21 bases between the two ends. The CDR3 nucleotides are TGTGCCAGCAGTTTAGCGCTAAAGAGCGGGTCATGGGGCTACGAGCAGTACTTC. It yields the protein CASSLALKSGSWGYEQYF.

The table lists this clonotype with many counts. V is TRBV4-2 and J is TRBJ2-1, with D unclear. V dropped 0 bases and J dropped 8 bases, with 5 bases sitting between them. In germline, CDR1 is LGHNA, CDR2 YNFKEQ. CDR3 length: 12 amino acids. The CDR3 sequence is CASSQDFYEQFF. DNA of the CDR3: TGTGCCAGCAGCCAAGATTTTTATGAGCAGTTCTTC.

This clonotype was counted between two and nine times. This chain uses TRBV6-5 with TRBJ2-1; possibly TRBD1 for D (5 bases). Trimming took off 7 bases at V and 2 bases at J, with 18 bases between the two ends. The length of the CDR3 is 16 residues. CDR1 and CDR2 (germline): MNHEY, SVGAGI. CDR3 in DNA: TGTGCCAGCACCTACTTTAAAGGACAAGCCTACAATGAGCAGTTCTTC. Protein product: CASTYFKGQAYNEQFF.

The chain has TRBV7-3 and TRBJ2-2; D may be TRBD1 or TRBD2 (6 bases each). From germline, CDR1 is SGHTA and CDR2 FQGTGA. Trimming left V 4 bases short and J 7 bases short, with 10 bases between. The CDR3 length is 13 residues. The CDR3 DNA sequence: TGTGCCAGCAGCTGGGGGGCAGGCGGGGAGCTGTTTTTT. This codes for CASSWGAGGELFF.

This chain joins TRBV5-1 and TRBJ2-1, with 11 nucleotides matching TRBD2. This CDR3 contains 15 residues. Germline V lookup: CDR1 SGHRS, CDR2 YFSETQ. The V gene end was trimmed by 1 base and the J gene end by 8 bases; junction bases not matched to a gene: 5. The CDR3 reads CASSLLAGGAHEQFF. CDR3 coding DNA: TGCGCCAGCAGCTTGCTAGCGGGAGGTGCCCATGAGCAGTTCTTC.

This chain joins TRBV6-1 and TRBJ2-1; D may be TRBD2 (7 bases). V was cut by 2 bases and J by 2 bases, with 10 bases left in between. Germline V CDR1 and CDR2: MNHNS, SASEGT. The CDR3 runs 15 residues. CDR3 sequence reads: CASSEQGTTYNEQFF. The CDR3 region has the DNA TGTGCCAGCAGTGAACAGGGGACTACCTACAATGAGCAGTTCTTC.

This clonotype has a count of ten or more. The chain employs TRBV2 and TRBJ2-2; D possibly corresponds to TRBD2 (7 bases). The CDR3 loop spans 16 amino acids. CDR1 SNHLY and CDR2 FYNNEI come from the germline V gene. V lost 7 bases and J 2 bases, leaving 17 bases between the germline ends. The CDR3 reads CASTGGLPSNTGELFF. In DNA, the CDR3 is TGTGCCAGCACGGGGGGCCTACCGTCAAACACCGGGGAGCTGTTTTTT.

This clonotype came up a few times. The chain carries TRBV2 and TRBJ2-2, with 9 bases identical to TRBD2. Germline loops: CDR1 SNHLY, CDR2 FYNNEI. J gave up 4 bases and V 7 bases, and 10 bases lay outside the gene matches. The CDR3 is made up of 16 amino acids. This CDR3 reads CASTGLSSGATGELFF. CDR3 nucleotides: TGTGCCAGCACAGGTCTTTCTAGCGGGGCCACCGGGGAGCTGTTTTTT.